These 9 T cell receptor beta chains share one sample of origin, sequenced in a study of cytomegalovirus exposure and HLA in healthy donors. PCR primers comprised 60 Vbeta and 13 Jbeta primers. Measured with immunoSEQ multiplex PCR; TCRdb has only the in-frame clones, and not every one. The sample has about 59,000 clones, roughly 77% seen once. The sample consisted of PBMCs. The receptors stem from a man younger than 40 in good health and CMV-seropositive.

The chain is built from TRBV4-3 and TRBJ2-5; D not certain. CDR3 length equals 10 residues. Looked up from germline, CDR1 is LGHNA and CDR2 is YSLEER. V was shortened by 8 bases and J by 7 bases, with 8 bases between the two germline ends. The chain's CDR3 is CASLLRTQYF. The CDR3 DNA follows: TGCGCCAGCTTGCTGCGGACCCAGTACTTC.

The rearrangement links TRBV15 to TRBJ2-2, with 10 bases that match TRBD1. Looked up from germline, CDR1 is LNHNV and CDR2 is YYDKDF (reference sequence). V gave up 5 bases and J gave up 1 base; unmatched junction bases: 4. There are 16 residues in the CDR3. The CDR3 coding sequence is TGTGCCACCAGCCGCCGGGACAGGGGGAACACCGGGGAGCTGTTTTTT. This encodes CATSRRDRGNTGELFF. Filled out from reference TRBV15 and TRBJ2-2, the complete variable domain reads DAMVIQNPRYQVTQFGKPVTLSCSQTLNHNVMYWYQQKSSQAPKLLFHYYDKDFNNEADTPDNFQSRRPNTSFCFLDIRSPGLGDTAMYLCATSRRDRGNTGELFFGEGSRLTVL.

The gene calls are TRBV9 and TRBJ1-2; 8 bases align to TRBD1. The CDR3 totals 14 residues. Germline values: CDR1 SGDLS, CDR2 YYNGEE. The trim removed 0 bases at V and 8 bases at J, leaving 6 bases unmatched. CDR3 protein: CASSVEDRAGGYTF. As DNA, the CDR3 is TGTGCCAGCAGCGTAGAGGACAGGGCAGGGGGCTACACCTTC.

With respect to this clone: Mismatch with germline at one junction end may stem from a read error. The identical CDR3 is also encoded by other nucleotide sequences in the sample. The genes are TRBV5-1 and TRBJ1-1; D uncertain. The CDR3 runs 14 residues. CDR1 is SGHRS and CDR2 is YFSETQ in the germline V gene. This CDR3 reads CASSLALQGGEAFF. The CDR3 coding sequence is TGCGCCAGCAGCTTGGCTCTGCAAGGAGGTGAAGCTTTCTTC. The entire variable domain, with the rest obtained from reference TRBV5-1 and TRBJ1-1, is as follows: KAGVTQTPRYLIKTRGQQVTLSCSPISGHRSVSWYQQTPGQGLQFLFEYFSETQRNKGNFPGRFSGRQFSNSRSEMNVSTLELGDSALYLCASSLALQGGEAFFGQGTRLTVV.

V and J are TRBV28 and TRBJ2-3; 7 nucleotides match TRBD1. Germline assignment: CDR1 MDHEN and CDR2 SYDVKM. The junction had 12 bases not matched to a gene; V was cut back by 10 bases and J by 2 bases. The CDR3 spans 15 residues. For the CDR3, the DNA is TGTGCCACAAAGGACAGGAGCCTACCCACAGATACGCAGTATTTT. As protein: CATKDRSLPTDTQYF. Full variable domain (outside the CDR3, taken from reference TRBV28 and TRBJ2-3): DVKVTQSSRYLVKRTGEKVFLECVQDMDHENMFWYRQDPGLGLRLIYFSYDVKMKEKGDIPEGYSVSREKKERFSLILESASTNQTSMYLCATKDRSLPTDTQYFGPGTRLTVL.

The chain uses TRBV6-5 and TRBJ1-3; no clear D. Germline lookup yields CDR1 MNHEY and CDR2 SVGAGI. The CDR3 runs 12 residues. The germline V and J ends were trimmed by 5 bases and 10 bases, with 12 bases remaining between them. CDR3 region: CASSTSGNTIYF. The CDR3 bases are TGTGCCAGCAGTACCTCGGGGAATACCATATATTTT.

The chain couples TRBV16 to TRBJ1-2; 8 bases agree with TRBD1. The germline V gene has CDR1 KGHSY and CDR2 FQNENV. Trimming cost V 3 bases and J 0 bases; bases outside gene matches: 6. There are 16 residues in the CDR3. CDR3 DNA: TGTGCCAGCAGCCAGTATGACAGGGGAGCTAACTATGGCTACACCTTC. This codes for CASSQYDRGANYGYTF.

This sequence joins TRBV7-2 and TRBJ2-7; possibly TRBD2 for D (5 bases). V shed 1 base and J shed 0 bases, with 10 bases lying between them. The CDR3 has 15 residues. Per the germline V gene, CDR1 is SGHTA and CDR2 is FQGNSA. CDR3 loop: CASSLVGGSSYEQYF. Written as DNA, the CDR3 is TGTGCCAGCAGCTTAGTAGGCGGGTCCTCCTACGAGCAGTACTTC.

The gene calls are TRBV28 and TRBJ2-2; the D gene is possibly TRBD1 (5 bases). Germline loops: CDR1 MDHEN, CDR2 SYDVKM. Trimming stripped 4 bases from V and 7 bases from J, with 16 bases between. The CDR3 consists of 15 residues. This CDR3 is CASSSPVRQYGELFF. In DNA, the CDR3 is TGTGCCAGCAGTTCACCCGTTAGACAGTACGGGGAGCTGTTTTTT.